The 6 T cell receptor beta chains given below trace back to one sample, sequenced in a study of esophageal squamous cell carcinoma under preoperative chemotherapy. Time point denoted: before preoperative PTX-NDP chemotherapy. TCRdb reprocessed the PCR reads with MiXCR, giving one entry per CDR3 protein. The repertoire holds around 14,000 distinct CDR3 sequences, with more than 50% as singletons. This material was obtained from a patient given preoperative chemotherapy. Receptor source: a human donor with esophageal squamous cell carcinoma. The donor label of this sample is uncertain.

This clonotype was detected many times. The chain combines TRBV10-1 with TRBJ2-1; 11 bases fit TRBD1. The ends lost 6 bases at V and 3 bases at J; junction bases unmatched: 4. The V gene's germline CDR1 is WNHNN and CDR2 SYGVQD (reference sequence). The CDR3 has 15 amino acids. The chain's CDR3 is CASSAGTGGYNEQFF. The CDR3 bases are TGCGCCAGCAGCGCCGGGACAGGGGGCTACAATGAGCAGTTCTTC.

The V gene is TRBV6-4, the J gene TRBJ2-3; 8 nucleotides align to TRBD2. The CDR3 consists of 15 residues. Germline CDR1 reads MRHNA; CDR2 reads SNTAGT. Germline trimming cut 9 bases from V and 5 bases from J; bases unmatched to any gene: 13. In nucleotides, the CDR3 is TGTGCCAGGGGTCTCGGGGGGGGGGCCGAAGATACGCAGTATTTT. This translates into CARGLGGGAEDTQYF.

Points on this clonotype: One end of the junction does not line up with germline, which may come from a read error. The genes are TRBV6-1 and TRBJ2-3; D tentatively reads TRBD1 or TRBD2 (6 bases each). CDR3 size: 16 residues. From germline, CDR1 is MNHNS and CDR2 SASEGT. Written as DNA, the CDR3 is TGTGCCAGCAGGGGGCACGGGGGCCGTGAGGCAGATACCCAGTACTTT. Protein: CASRGHGGREADTQYF.

This clonotype was seen only a few times. This chain links TRBV6-1 with TRBJ2-2, with TRBD1 matching over 10 bases. CDR1 and CDR2 (germline): MNHNS, SASEGT. V lost 7 bases and J lost 4; bases outside the gene matches: 6. The CDR3 has 15 amino acids. The chain's CDR3 is CASKRDRGLTGELFF. Written as DNA, the CDR3 is TGTGCCAGCAAGAGAGACAGGGGGCTCACCGGGGAGCTGTTTTTT.

This clonotype occurred a few times. A single base separates this from a much larger clone, so it may be a read error. J is TRBJ2-1 and V is TRBV7-2; D unclear. Germline CDR1 SGHTA, CDR2 FQGNSA. The length of the CDR3 is 13 residues. Trimming stripped 2 bases from V and 10 bases from J, with 12 bases between. The CDR3 DNA sequence: TGTGCCAGCAGCTTACACCATTACTACGAGCAGTTCTTC. Encoded protein: CASSLHHYYEQFF.

The J gene is TRBJ2-1, the V gene TRBV6-1, with 9 bases matching TRBD2. The CDR3 contains 16 residues. CDR1 is MNHNS and CDR2 is SASEGT in the germline V gene. Trimming removed 7 bases from V and 0 bases from J; junction bases left unmatched: 7. The CDR3 is CASTRSGSGSYNEQFF. The CDR3 nucleotides read TGTGCCAGCACCCGTAGCGGGAGCGGCTCCTACAATGAGCAGTTCTTC.